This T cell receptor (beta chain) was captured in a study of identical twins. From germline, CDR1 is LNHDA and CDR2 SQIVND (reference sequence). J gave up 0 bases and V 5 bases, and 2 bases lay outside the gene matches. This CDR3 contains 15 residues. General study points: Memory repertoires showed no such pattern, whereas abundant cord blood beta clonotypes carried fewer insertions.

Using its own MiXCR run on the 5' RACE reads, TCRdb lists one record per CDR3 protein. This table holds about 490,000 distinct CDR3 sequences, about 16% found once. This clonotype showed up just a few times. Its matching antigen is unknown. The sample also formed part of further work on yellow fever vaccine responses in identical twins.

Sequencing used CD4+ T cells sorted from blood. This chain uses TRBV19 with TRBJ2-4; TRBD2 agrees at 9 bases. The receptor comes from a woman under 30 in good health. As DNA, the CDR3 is TGTGCCAGTAGTGCTAGCGGGAAAGCCAAAAACATTCAGTACTTC. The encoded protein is CASSASGKAKNIQYF.